Shown below are 28 T cell receptor beta chains from a single sample sequenced in a study of tumor-infiltrating lymphocytes in primary liver carcinoma. A constant-region primer primed TCR beta cDNA synthesis from about 0.45 ug of total RNA. Libraries for TCR beta were built through three nested multiplex PCR rounds, which together made up a slightly modified ARM-PCR procedure. PCR rounds one and two used TRBV1-TRBV30 forward primers with a C-beta reverse primer for around 11 cycles each. TCRdb reanalysed the multiplex PCR reads using MiXCR and keeps one entry per CDR3 protein. Of just over 300,000 distinct CDR3 sequences in the sample, more than 55% were seen once. It was unsorted whole blood that yielded blood RNA, and germline DNA was also extracted. Input material: peripheral blood. The receptor source for this set is a woman in her twenties or thirties with primary liver carcinoma and hepatitis B virus infection.

Many counts were recorded for this clonotype. V usage is TRBV6-2 or TRBV6-3 and J usage is TRBJ1-2, with D unclear. The germline gives CDR1 MNHEY, CDR2 SVGEGT. The CDR3 runs 16 residues. The V end was cut by 2 bases, the J end by 7 bases, with 20 bases between. The CDR3 bases are TGTGCCAGCAGTTACCTGATCCTTTCTATCGCGGGTGGCTACACCTTC. It translates to CASSYLILSIAGGYTF.

The CDR3: CASSPRLASSYEQYF. As DNA, the CDR3 is TGTGCCAGCAGCCCCCGTCTGGCTAGCTCCTACGAGCAGTACTTC. The genes are TRBV5-5 and TRBJ2-7; D ambiguous. Trimming shortened V by 4 bases and J by 0 bases, and 14 bases separated the two germline ends. The CDR3 has 15 amino acids. The germline gives CDR1 SGHKS, CDR2 YYEKEE (reference sequence).

The J gene is TRBJ2-2, the V gene TRBV24-1, with 7 bases fitting TRBD1. The germline V gene encodes CDR1 KGHDR and CDR2 SFDVKD. The CDR3 extends over 15 amino acids. Trimming removed 6 bases from V and 0 bases from J; junction bases left unmatched: 3. The CDR3 nucleotides are TGTGCCACCAGTATGGGACAGTCGAACACCGGGGAGCTGTTTTTT. It specifies CATSMGQSNTGELFF.

This clonotype was observed a few times. The chain recombines TRBV4-2 with TRBJ2-1; D is possibly TRBD1 (6 bases). The germline gives CDR1 LGHNA, CDR2 YNFKEQ. Trimming took off 5 bases at V and 10 bases at J, with 18 bases between the two ends. This CDR3 has 14 residues. CDR3 protein: CASSKADSFSEQFF. In DNA form, the CDR3 reads TGTGCCAGCAGCAAAGCGGACAGTTTCTCAGAGCAGTTCTTC.

A word on this clonotype: A read error may explain this, as a much larger clone is one base away. This chain uses TRBV5-4 with TRBJ1-2; D is unclear. The CDR3 consists of 13 residues. CDR1 is SGHNT and CDR2 is YYREEE in the germline V gene (reference sequence). Between the trimmed V and J ends, which lost 0 bases and 10 bases, there was a span of 13 bases. In nucleotides, the CDR3 is TGTGCCAGCAGCTTGGAGAAGGGTGGTGACTACACCTTC. This gives the protein CASSLEKGGDYTF.

Comment on this clonotype: At one of its ends the junction is not consistent with the germline gene, which may arise from a read error. The V gene is TRBV11-3, the J gene TRBJ2-3; weak D call: TRBD2 (7 bases). Germline CDR1 SGHNT, CDR2 YENEEA. The CDR3 is 17 amino acids. CDR3 sequence (DNA): TGTGCCAGCAGCTTCTCCTCCGGGGGCCTAGGGGGGGATACGCAATATTTT. It specifies CASSFSSGGLGGDTQYF.

With respect to this clonotype: A much larger clonotype is one base distant, so this may be a read error. The chain has TRBV29-1 and TRBJ1-1, with D uncertain. Trimming shortened V by 6 bases and J by 4 bases, and 12 bases separated the two germline ends. The CDR3 spans 12 residues. The germline V gene has CDR1 SQVTM and CDR2 ANQGSEA. This CDR3 is CSVLGQITEAFF. Written as DNA, the CDR3 is TGCAGCGTCTTAGGCCAGATCACTGAAGCTTTCTTT.

With regard to this clonotype: At one of its ends the junction is not consistent with the germline gene, which may arise from a read error. The V and J genes are TRBV6-5 and TRBJ1-4; no firm D call. Germline CDR1 and CDR2: MNHEY and SVGAGI. CDR3 length equals 14 residues. This CDR3 is CASRGGSANEKLFF. CDR3 nucleotides: TGTGCCAGCAGAGGTGGTTCAGCTAATGAGAAACTGTTTTTT.

The table lists this clonotype with many counts. The chain carries TRBV11-2 and TRBJ2-2; 7 nucleotides match TRBD2. The germline CDR1 and CDR2 sequences are SGHAT and FQNNGV. The CDR3 contains 17 residues. J was trimmed by 5 bases and V by 2 bases; bases with no gene match: 11. CDR3 loop: CASSLIYGLGVTGELFF. CDR3 sequence (DNA): TGTGCCAGCAGCTTAATCTATGGACTAGGGGTTACCGGGGAGCTGTTTTTT.

The rearrangement joins TRBV12-3 or TRBV12-4 to TRBJ1-1; D gene uncertain. V gave up 4 bases and J gave up 5 bases, with 14 bases separating them. The CDR3 spans 14 residues. In DNA form, the CDR3 reads TGTGCCAGCAGTTCTTGGATAGGTGAAACTGAAGCTTTCTTT. Its translation: CASSSWIGETEAFF.

The gene calls are TRBV7-9 and TRBJ2-1; D perhaps matches TRBD1 (5 bases). Trimming pared 7 bases from V and 7 bases from J, leaving 20 bases between. The CDR3 has 15 amino acids. Germline assignment: CDR1 SEHNR and CDR2 FQNEAQ (reference sequence). CDR3 in amino acids: CASIPQGRNGNEQFF. DNA for the CDR3: TGTGCCAGCATCCCCCAGGGCAGGAATGGGAATGAGCAGTTCTTC.

This clonotype was seen a handful of times. A much larger clone sits a single nucleotide away, making a read error possible. J is TRBJ2-2 and V is TRBV29-1, with 8 bases matching TRBD1. Germline CDR1 reads SQVTM; CDR2 reads ANQGSEA. V lost 7 bases, J lost 2 bases, and 15 bases stayed unmatched. This CDR3 spans 17 amino acids. The CDR3 DNA sequence: TGCAGCGGGGTCCTAACGAGACAGGGGTATAACACCGGGGAGCTGTTTTTT. This sequence encodes CSGVLTRQGYNTGELFF.

Note on this clonotype: Given the absence of the conserved phenylalanine or tryptophan at the CDR3 end, a read error is likely. The CDR3 nucleotides are TGCGCCAGTGGGGGGAAGGAGCAGTTCTCC. Residues: CASGGKEQFS. J is TRBJ2-1 and V is TRBV5-1, with TRBD2 as a possible D gene (6 bases). The CDR3 is made up of 10 amino acids. CDR1 and CDR2 from the germline V gene are SGHRS and YFSETQ. The germline V and J ends were trimmed by 8 bases and 10 bases, with 10 bases remaining between them.

Ten or more counts support this clonotype. The rearrangement uses TRBV12-3 or TRBV12-4 and TRBJ2-3; possibly TRBD1 or TRBD2 for D (5 bases each). V lost 6 bases, J lost 1 base, and 11 bases lay in between. This CDR3 comprises 14 residues. CDR3 sequence reads: CASRPGRRTDTQYF. For the CDR3, the DNA is TGTGCCAGCAGACCGGGACGGCGCACAGATACGCAGTATTTT.

The V call is TRBV30, the J call TRBJ1-1, with no clear D. Germline V gene sequence: CDR1 GTSNPN, CDR2 SVGIG (reference sequence). Trimming removed 0 bases at V and 1 base at J, with 9 bases between. This CDR3 contains 14 residues. The CDR3 sequence is CAWSVPVKNTEAFF. The DNA for the CDR3 is TGTGCCTGGAGTGTACCAGTCAAGAACACTGAAGCTTTCTTT.

The sample holds a few counts of this clonotype. This chain uses TRBV28 with TRBJ1-1; a possible D gene is TRBD1 (6 bases). CDR3 length: 16 amino acids. V was shortened by 8 bases and J by 2 bases, with 21 bases between the two germline ends. CDR1 and CDR2 (germline): MDHEN, SYDVKM. For the CDR3, the DNA is TGTGCCAGCGTCCCGGGGGGGGGCCTCGGTAACACTGAAGCTTTCTTT. It yields the protein CASVPGGGLGNTEAFF.

About this clonotype itself: A read error may account for a junction end that differs from germline. This chain links TRBV6-1 with TRBJ2-1; TRBD2 agrees at 8 bases. CDR3 length: 14 residues. Germline V lookup: CDR1 MNHNS, CDR2 SASEGT. This CDR3 is CASSERETYNEQIF. CDR3 in DNA: TGTGCCAGCTCCGAGCGGGAGACTTACAATGAGCAGATCTTC.

A remark on this clonotype: A much more abundant neighbour one base away suggests this may be a read error. This chain joins TRBV6-5 and TRBJ2-1; D is ambiguous. Germline V gene sequence: CDR1 MNHEY, CDR2 SVGAGI. This CDR3 region has 12 residues. V was shortened by 11 bases and J by 6 bases, with 14 bases between the two germline ends. This chain's CDR3 is CAQPHEANEQFF. The DNA of the CDR3 is TGTGCCCAGCCACATGAAGCCAATGAGCAGTTCTTC.

A word on this clonotype: Since a much larger clone is just one base distant, this may be a read error. This sequence joins TRBV28 and TRBJ2-7, with TRBD2 identical over 11 bases. CDR1 and CDR2 (germline): MDHEN, SYDVKM. The trim removed 6 bases at V and 7 bases at J, leaving 11 bases unmatched. CDR3 length: 15 amino acids. In nucleotides, the CDR3 is TGTGCCAGCAGGACAGCGACTAGCGGGATTACGGAGCAGTACTTC. It translates to CASRTATSGITEQYF.

The chain employs TRBV14 and TRBJ2-4, with D hard to call. Germline assignment: CDR1 SGHDN and CDR2 FVKESK. The CDR3 loop spans 16 amino acids. The V gene lost 1 base and the J gene lost 0 bases, with 10 bases spanning the gap. CDR3 in DNA: TGTGCCAGCAGCCAAGCGAAATCTAGAGCCAAAAACATTCAGTACTTC. Protein sequence: CASSQAKSRAKNIQYF. Drawing the rest from reference TRBV14 and TRBJ2-4, the complete variable domain is EAGVTQFPSHSVIEKGQTVTLRCDPISGHDNLYWYRRVMGKEIKFLLHFVKESKQDESGMPNNRFLAERTGGTYSTLKVQPAELEDSGVYFCASSQAKSRAKNIQYFGAGTRLSVL.

The chain carries TRBV28 and TRBJ2-7; perhaps TRBD1 as D (6 bases). Trimming took 4 bases from V and 6 from J, leaving 16 bases between them. CDR1 and CDR2 from the germline V gene are MDHEN and SYDVKM. The CDR3 contains 14 residues. CDR3 bases: TGTGCCAGCAGTTCACAGTTAGGGGGTGGCGAGCAGTACTTC. As protein: CASSSQLGGGEQYF.

The V and J genes are TRBV5-1 and TRBJ2-7; the match to TRBD1 covers 10 bases. In germline, CDR1 is SGHRS, CDR2 YFSETQ. The CDR3 spans 15 residues. The V gene end was trimmed by 2 bases and the J gene end by 4 bases; junction bases not matched to a gene: 6. The CDR3 spells CASSLFGQGVYEQYF. CDR3 sequence (DNA): TGCGCCAGCAGCTTATTCGGACAGGGGGTTTACGAGCAGTACTTC. Together with reference TRBV5-1 and TRBJ2-7, the CDR3 gives the full variable domain: KAGVTQTPRYLIKTRGQQVTLSCSPISGHRSVSWYQQTPGQGLQFLFEYFSETQRNKGNFPGRFSGRQFSNSRSEMNVSTLELGDSALYLCASSLFGQGVYEQYFGPGTRLTVT.

The table lists this clonotype with a count of one. A much more abundant neighbour one base away suggests this may be a read error. The rearrangement uses TRBV6-1 and TRBJ2-5, with TRBD2 as a possible D gene (5 bases). The V gene lost 8 bases and the J gene lost 5 bases, with 18 bases spanning the gap. The CDR3 is 14 residues long. Germline CDR1 is MNHNS and CDR2 is SASEGT. The CDR3 loop reads CASGLKRKFETQYF. CDR3 nucleotide sequence: TGTGCCAGCGGGTTGAAGCGGAAGTTTGAGACCCAGTACTTC.

This chain links TRBV6-1 with TRBJ2-3, with TRBD1 matching over 7 bases. CDR3 size: 14 residues. J gave up 8 bases and V 3 bases, and 8 bases lay outside the gene matches. Germline CDR1 reads MNHNS; CDR2 reads SASEGT. The CDR3 loop is CASSDNRGTGTQYF. CDR3 sequence (DNA): TGTGCCAGCAGTGATAACAGGGGTACGGGTACGCAGTATTTT.

In its sample, this clonotype was seen a few times. The chain has TRBV6-2 or TRBV6-3 and TRBJ2-2; TRBD2 matches at 9 bases. Trimming at V came to 2 bases and at J to 3 bases, leaving 4 bases not matched to a gene. The CDR3 is made up of 16 amino acids. Germline CDR1 reads MNHEY; CDR2 reads SVGEGT. The CDR3 sequence: CASSYPTSGYTGELFF. Written as DNA, the CDR3 is TGTGCCAGCAGTTACCCCACTAGCGGGTACACCGGGGAGCTGTTTTTT.

V is TRBV13 and J is TRBJ2-5; maybe TRBD1 (6 bases). Trimming shortened V by 5 bases and J by 9 bases, and 13 bases separated the two germline ends. The CDR3 has 12 amino acids. Germline V lookup: CDR1 PRHDT, CDR2 FYEKMQ (reference sequence). CDR3 region: CASSPGQTAQYF. The CDR3 bases are TGTGCCAGCAGCCCTGGACAGACCGCCCAGTACTTC. The whole variable domain, filled in from reference TRBV13 and TRBJ2-5, reads AAGVIQSPRHLIKEKRETATLKCYPIPRHDTVYWYQQGPGQDPQFLISFYEKMQSDKGSIPDRFSAQQFSDYHSELNMSSLELGDSALYFCASSPGQTAQYFGPGTRLLVL.

This clonotype was observed at least ten times. This chain links TRBV12-3 or TRBV12-4 with TRBJ1-5; possible D gene TRBD1, 6 bases. The CDR3 runs to 15 residues. V was shortened by 5 bases and J by 9 bases, with 20 bases between the two germline ends. The CDR3 loop is CASSPGTGQGGPQHF. The CDR3 nucleotides are TGTGCCAGCAGTCCTGGGACCGGCCAAGGGGGGCCCCAGCATTTT.

This chain uses TRBV4-1 with TRBJ2-2; D remains ambiguous. From germline, CDR1 is MGHRA and CDR2 YSYEKL. V was cut by 4 bases and J by 7 bases, with 16 bases left in between. The CDR3 totals 15 residues. In DNA, the CDR3 is TGCGCCAGCAGCCCGAGAACGCCCGTAGACGGGGAGCTGTTTTTT. Translated, it gives CASSPRTPVDGELFF.